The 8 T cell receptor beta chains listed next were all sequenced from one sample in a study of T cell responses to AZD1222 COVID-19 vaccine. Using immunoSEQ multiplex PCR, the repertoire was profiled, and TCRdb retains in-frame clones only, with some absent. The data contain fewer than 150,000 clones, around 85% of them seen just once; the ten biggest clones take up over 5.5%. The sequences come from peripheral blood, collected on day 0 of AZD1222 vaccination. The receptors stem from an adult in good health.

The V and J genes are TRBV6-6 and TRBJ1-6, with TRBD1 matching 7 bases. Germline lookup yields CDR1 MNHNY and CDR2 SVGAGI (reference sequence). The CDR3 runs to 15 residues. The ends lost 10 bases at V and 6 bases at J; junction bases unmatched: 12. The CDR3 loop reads CATERERQGNSPLHF. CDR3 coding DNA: TGTGCCACCGAAAGGGAGAGACAGGGTAATTCACCCCTCCACTTT.

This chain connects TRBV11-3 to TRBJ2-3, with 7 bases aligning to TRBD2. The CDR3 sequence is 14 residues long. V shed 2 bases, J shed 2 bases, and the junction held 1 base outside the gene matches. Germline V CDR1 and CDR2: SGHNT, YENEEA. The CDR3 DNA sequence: TGTGCCAGCAGCTTACTAGCGGCCACAGATACGCAGTATTTT. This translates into CASSLLAATDTQYF. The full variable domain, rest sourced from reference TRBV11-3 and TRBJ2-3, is EAGVVQSPRYKIIEKKQPVAFWCNPISGHNTLYWYLQNLGQGPELLIRYENEEAVDDSQLPKDRFSAERLKGVDSTLKIQPAELGDSAVYLCASSLLAATDTQYFGPGTRLTVL.

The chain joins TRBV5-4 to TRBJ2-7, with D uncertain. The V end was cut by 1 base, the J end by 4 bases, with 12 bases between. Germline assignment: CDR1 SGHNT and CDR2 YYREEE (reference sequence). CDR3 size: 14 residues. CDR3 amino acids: CASSLLTQGYEQYF. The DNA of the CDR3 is TGTGCCAGCAGCTTGCTGACACAAGGATACGAGCAGTACTTC.

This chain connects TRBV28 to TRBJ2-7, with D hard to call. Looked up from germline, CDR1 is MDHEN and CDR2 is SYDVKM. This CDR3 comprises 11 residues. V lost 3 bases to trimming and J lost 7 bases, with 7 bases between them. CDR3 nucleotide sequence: TGTGCCAGCAGTTTTATACGGGAGCAGTACTTC. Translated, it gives CASSFIREQYF.

The CDR3 sequence: CASSIVLTGTQPQHF. In nucleotides, the CDR3 is TGTGCCAGTAGTATTGTTCTGACAGGAACCCAGCCCCAGCATTTT. The chain couples TRBV19 to TRBJ1-5, with D tentatively TRBD1 (6 bases). The CDR3 is made up of 15 amino acids. The V gene's germline CDR1 is LNHDA and CDR2 SQIVND (reference sequence). Trimming removed 3 bases from V and 7 bases from J, with 16 bases in between.

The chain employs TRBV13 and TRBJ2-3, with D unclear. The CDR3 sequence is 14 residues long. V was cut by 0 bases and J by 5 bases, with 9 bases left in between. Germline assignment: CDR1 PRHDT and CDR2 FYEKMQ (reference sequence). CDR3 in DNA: TGTGCCAGCAGCTTAGGCCTGTGGCGAGATACGCAGTATTTT. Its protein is CASSLGLWRDTQYF.

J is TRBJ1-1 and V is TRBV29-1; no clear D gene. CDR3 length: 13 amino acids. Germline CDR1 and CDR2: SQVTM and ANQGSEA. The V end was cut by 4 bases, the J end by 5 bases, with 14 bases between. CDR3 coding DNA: TGCAGCGTTGTGGACCCTAGGACGACTGAAGCTTTCTTT. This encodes CSVVDPRTTEAFF.

The chain's CDR3 is CASSFGDRLKQYF. The CDR3 DNA is TGTGCCAGCAGCTTCGGGGACCGACTCAAGCAGTACTTC. V is TRBV5-4 and J is TRBJ2-7; TRBD1 or TRBD2 may be the D gene (5 bases each). CDR1 is SGHNT and CDR2 is YYREEE in the germline V gene (reference sequence). The ends were cut back, 2 bases at V and 8 bases at J, with 14 bases in the middle. The CDR3 is 13 amino acids.